These 3 T cell receptor beta chains were all obtained from the same sample, sequenced in a study of blood T cells in healthy people across ages. With a J-beta primer mix and a sample-barcoded 5' primer, a second PCR ran about 7 to 11 cycles. TCRdb used MiXCR to reprocess the 5' RACE reads, holding one entry per CDR3 protein. This sample has about 830,000 distinct CDR3 sequences, with around two thirds found just once. The sequenced sample consisted of blood. The receptors come from a man under 40 in good health.

This clonotype was found a few times. The chain combines TRBV10-3 with TRBJ2-4; D ambiguous. The CDR3 runs to 15 residues. CDR1 and CDR2 from the germline V gene are ENHRY and SYGVKD. Between the trimmed V and J ends, which lost 0 bases and 8 bases, there was a span of 14 bases. CDR3 bases: TGTGCCATCAGTGAGTCTCGCGGCTATAGTTACATTCAGTACTTC. Protein product: CAISESRGYSYIQYF.

A few counts support this clonotype. The chain uses TRBV4-3 and TRBJ2-3; TRBD2 agrees at 8 bases. Germline V CDR1 and CDR2: LGHNA, YSLEER. This CDR3 spans 15 amino acids. The V gene end was trimmed by 4 bases and the J gene end by 3 bases; junction bases not matched to a gene: 6. CDR3 loop: CASSLRGGETDTQYF. The CDR3 nucleotides are TGCGCCAGCAGCCTACGGGGGGGCGAGACAGATACGCAGTATTTT.

This sequence joins TRBV27 and TRBJ2-5, with TRBD2 as a possible D gene (5 bases). Trimming stripped 5 bases from V and 11 bases from J, with 27 bases between. The CDR3 is 16 residues long. From germline, CDR1 is MNHEY and CDR2 SMNVEV (reference sequence). The CDR3 here is CASSLGTRGGNNEQYF. CDR3 nucleotides: TGTGCCAGCAGTCTGGGAACCCGAGGAGGAAACAATGAGCAGTACTTC.